Below, one TCR beta chain is given with its context. With V trimmed by 7 bases and J by 3 bases, 8 bases remained unmatched. This CDR3 has 17 residues. Germline-derived CDR1 and CDR2 are SGDLS and YYNGEE. This sample is part of a study of blood T cell repertoires in COVID-19. As originally analysed: Cell counts per sample came from amplifying reference gene primers. Assay: immunoSEQ multiplex PCR; the TCRdb copy retains only in-frame clones and omits some. From that table come the V and J calls and clone size; the DNA was used to work out D and trimming. Seen here are hundreds of thousands of clones, approximately 90% observed once, and the top ten hold about 5.9%. Enrolled during active infection, Seattle patients were then followed longitudinally.

The sequenced sample consisted of peripheral blood. The receptor was derived from a woman aged 25 to 45 with COVID-19, enrolled during active disease. This sequence joins TRBV9 and TRBJ2-6, with 12 bases aligning to TRBD1. In DNA form, the CDR3 reads TGTGCCAGCGACACGGGACAGGGGGCTGGTGGGGCCAACGTCCTGACTTTC. Translation gives CASDTGQGAGGANVLTF.